Each of the 8 T cell receptor beta chains below was sequenced from the same sample in a study of T cells in Graves' hyperthyroidism and ophthalmopathy. TCR beta CDR3 sequences were amplified from RNA transcripts. First-round RT-PCR targeting the TCR CDR3 was performed with the HTBI primer set. TCRdb re-called the multiplex PCR reads with MiXCR, one entry per CDR3 protein. The sample shows a few hundred thousand distinct CDR3 sequences, under 15% of them seen only once. The sequenced sample consisted of blood. These receptors originate from a woman under 30 with Graves' hyperthyroidism.

The sample holds many counts of this clonotype. The CDR3 loop reads CASSLAGGSYEQYV. CDR3 nucleotides: TGTGCCAGCAGCTTAGCTGGGGGTTCCTACGAGCAGTACGTC. The chain uses TRBV7-2 and TRBJ2-7; D may correspond to TRBD1 or TRBD2 (5 bases each). V was clipped by 0 bases and J by 1 base, with 7 bases between them. The CDR3 length is 14 residues. Germline V gives CDR1 SGHTA, CDR2 FQGNSA.

This clonotype showed up many times. V and J are TRBV6-1 and TRBJ2-5; the match to TRBD2 covers 11 bases. Germline-derived CDR1 and CDR2 are MNHNS and SASEGT. This CDR3 region has 18 residues. The trim removed 5 bases at V and 3 bases at J, leaving 14 bases unmatched. DNA of the CDR3: TGTGCCAGCAGTTTGGACCTATTAGCGGGAGGGATGGAAGAGACCCAGTACTTC. Its translation: CASSLDLLAGGMEETQYF.

This clonotype was seen repeatedly, ten times or more. The V call is TRBV30, the J call TRBJ1-5; D call uncertain. The CDR3 has 12 amino acids. Trimming took 0 bases from V and 3 from J, leaving 3 bases between them. Germline V gene data show CDR1 as GTSNPN and CDR2 as SVGIG (reference sequence). The CDR3 sequence: CAWSVFNQPQHF. The CDR3 region has the DNA TGTGCCTGGAGTGTATTCAATCAGCCCCAGCATTTT. The complete variable domain, with remaining parts taken from reference TRBV30 and TRBJ1-5, reads SQTIHQWPATLVQPVGSPLSLECTVEGTSNPNLYWYRQAAGRGLQLLFYSVGIGQISSEVPQNLSASRPQDRQFILSSKKLLLSDSGFYLCAWSVFNQPQHFGDGTRLSIL.

This clonotype was detected ten times or more. This chain links TRBV20-1 with TRBJ2-2, with TRBD2 matching over 8 bases. The germline V gene encodes CDR1 DFQATT and CDR2 SNEGSKA (reference sequence). The CDR3 is 14 amino acids. Germline trimming cut 6 bases from V and 1 base from J; bases unmatched to any gene: 4. The CDR3 coding sequence is TGCAGTGCCTTGGGGACTAGGAACACCGGGGAGCTGTTTTTT. Amino acids: CSALGTRNTGELFF.

This clonotype has ten or more counts. J is TRBJ1-1 and V is TRBV30; D is uncertain. Germline loops: CDR1 GTSNPN, CDR2 SVGIG (reference sequence). Trimming stripped 0 bases from V and 8 bases from J, with 10 bases between. The CDR3 covers 12 residues. The CDR3 DNA reads TGTGCCTGGAGTGTACTTGGAGCCGAAGCTTTCTTT. Translated: CAWSVLGAEAFF. Supplemented by reference TRBV30 and TRBJ1-1, the full variable domain reads SQTIHQWPATLVQPVGSPLSLECTVEGTSNPNLYWYRQAAGRGLQLLFYSVGIGQISSEVPQNLSASRPQDRQFILSSKKLLLSDSGFYLCAWSVLGAEAFFGQGTRLTVV.

The rearrangement links TRBV25-1 to TRBJ2-2; D is perhaps TRBD1 (6 bases). The V end was cut by 4 bases, the J end by 4 bases, with 16 bases between. The germline V gene encodes CDR1 MGHDK and CDR2 SYGVNS. This CDR3 spans 16 amino acids. CDR3 DNA: TGTGCCAGCAGTGCTGAGGGGGTATGGACCACCGGGGAGCTGTTTTTT. Protein product: CASSAEGVWTTGELFF.

This clonotype was detected a few times. The V and J genes are TRBV7-9 and TRBJ2-3, with 7 bases that match TRBD2. The CDR3 covers 15 residues. J gave up 2 bases and V 5 bases, and 7 bases lay outside the gene matches. Germline assignment: CDR1 SEHNR and CDR2 FQNEAQ (reference sequence). CDR3 sequence (DNA): TGTGCCAGCAGCCCTAAGCGGGACCCCACAGATACGCAGTATTTT. It encodes CASSPKRDPTDTQYF.

The sample holds many counts of this clonotype. The V and J genes are TRBV30 and TRBJ2-7, with a weak D call TRBD2 (6 bases). There are 11 residues in the CDR3. CDR1 GTSNPN and CDR2 SVGIG come from the germline V gene (reference sequence). V lost 3 bases and J 4 bases, leaving 7 bases between the germline ends. The CDR3 sequence: CAWRREYEQYF. CDR3 sequence (DNA): TGTGCCTGGAGACGGGAGTACGAGCAGTACTTC.